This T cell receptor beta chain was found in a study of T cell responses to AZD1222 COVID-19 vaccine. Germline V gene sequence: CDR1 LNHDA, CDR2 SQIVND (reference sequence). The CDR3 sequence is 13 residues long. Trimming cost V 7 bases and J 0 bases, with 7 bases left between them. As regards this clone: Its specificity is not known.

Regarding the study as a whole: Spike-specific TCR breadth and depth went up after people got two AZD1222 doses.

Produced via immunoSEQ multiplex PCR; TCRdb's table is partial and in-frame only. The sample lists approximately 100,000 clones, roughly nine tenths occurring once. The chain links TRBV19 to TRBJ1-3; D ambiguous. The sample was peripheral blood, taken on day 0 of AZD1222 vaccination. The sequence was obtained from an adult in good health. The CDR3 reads CASTVFSGNTIYF. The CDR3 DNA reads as TGTGCCAGTACGGTATTCTCTGGAAACACCATATATTTT.